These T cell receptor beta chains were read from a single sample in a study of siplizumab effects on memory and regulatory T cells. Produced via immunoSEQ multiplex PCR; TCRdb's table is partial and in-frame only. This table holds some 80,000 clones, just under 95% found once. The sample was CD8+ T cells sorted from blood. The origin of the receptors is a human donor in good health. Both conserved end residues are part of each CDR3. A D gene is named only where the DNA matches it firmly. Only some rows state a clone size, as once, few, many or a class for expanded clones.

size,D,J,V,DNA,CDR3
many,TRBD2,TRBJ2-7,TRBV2,TGTGCCAGCAGACCCCTTGGCGGGAGTAGTGGCGAGCAGTACTTC,CASRPLGGSSGEQYF
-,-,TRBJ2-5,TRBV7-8,TGTGCCAGCAGCTCGGCGGGGCCGCAAGAGACCCAGTACTTC,CASSSAGPQETQYF
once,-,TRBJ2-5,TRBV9,TGTGCCAGCAGCGTAAGCGGCACCCAAGAGACCCAGTACTTC,CASSVSGTQETQYF
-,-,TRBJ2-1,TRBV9,TGTGCCAGCAGCGTAGAGGCAGCGGGCGATGAGCAGTTCTTC,CASSVEAAGDEQFF
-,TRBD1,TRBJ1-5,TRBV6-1,TGTGCCAGCAGTGAAGCGATTGAAGGACAGGGAGTGCAGCCCCAGCATTTT,CASSEAIEGQGVQPQHF
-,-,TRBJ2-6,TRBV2,TGTGCCAGCAGTGAAATGGTCTCCTCTGGGGCCAACGTCCTGACTTTC,CASSEMVSSGANVLTF
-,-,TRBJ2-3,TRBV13,TGTGCCAGCAGCTGGCGGACATCAAACAACACAGATACGCAGTATTTT,CASSWRTSNNTDTQYF
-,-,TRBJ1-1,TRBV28,TGTGCCAGCAGCCACGACAGATTACTCACTGAAGCTTTCTTT,CASSHDRLLTEAFF
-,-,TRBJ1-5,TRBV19,TGTGCCAGTAAAGATTTGGATAGCAATCAGCCCCAGCATTTT,CASKDLDSNQPQHF
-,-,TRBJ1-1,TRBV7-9,TGTGCCAGCAGCTTTGGGACAGAAGCTTTCTTT,CASSFGTEAFF
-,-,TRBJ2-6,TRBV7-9,TGTGCCAGCAGGAATCAGGGGAAAGGGGCCAACGTCCTGACTTTC,CASRNQGKGANVLTF
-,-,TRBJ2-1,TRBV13,TGTGCCAGCAGCTCTCTGGGGGGGGACACCTCCTACAATGAGCAGTTCTTC,CASSSLGGDTSYNEQFF
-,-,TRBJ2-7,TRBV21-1,TGTGCCAGCAGCACGATCCAACCCGGGACAGGGATTTACGAGCAGTACTTC,CASSTIQPGTGIYEQYF